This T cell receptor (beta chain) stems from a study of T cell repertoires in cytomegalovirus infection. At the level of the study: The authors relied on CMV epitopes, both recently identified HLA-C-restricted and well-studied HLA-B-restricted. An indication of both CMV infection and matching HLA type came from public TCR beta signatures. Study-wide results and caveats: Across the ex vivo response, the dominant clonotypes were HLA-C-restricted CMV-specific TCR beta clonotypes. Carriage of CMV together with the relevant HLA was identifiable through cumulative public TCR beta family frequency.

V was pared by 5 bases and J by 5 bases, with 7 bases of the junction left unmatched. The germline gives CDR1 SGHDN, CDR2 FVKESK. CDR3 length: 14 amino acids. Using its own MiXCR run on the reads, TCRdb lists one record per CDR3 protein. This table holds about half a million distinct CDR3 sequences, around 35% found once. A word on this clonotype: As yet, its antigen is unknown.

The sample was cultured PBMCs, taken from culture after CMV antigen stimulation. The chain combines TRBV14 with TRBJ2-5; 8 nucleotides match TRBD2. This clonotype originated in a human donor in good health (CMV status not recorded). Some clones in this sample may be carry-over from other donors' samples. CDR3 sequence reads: CASSKGLVGETQYF. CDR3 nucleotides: TGTGCCAGCAGCAAGGGACTAGTTGGGGAGACCCAGTACTTC.